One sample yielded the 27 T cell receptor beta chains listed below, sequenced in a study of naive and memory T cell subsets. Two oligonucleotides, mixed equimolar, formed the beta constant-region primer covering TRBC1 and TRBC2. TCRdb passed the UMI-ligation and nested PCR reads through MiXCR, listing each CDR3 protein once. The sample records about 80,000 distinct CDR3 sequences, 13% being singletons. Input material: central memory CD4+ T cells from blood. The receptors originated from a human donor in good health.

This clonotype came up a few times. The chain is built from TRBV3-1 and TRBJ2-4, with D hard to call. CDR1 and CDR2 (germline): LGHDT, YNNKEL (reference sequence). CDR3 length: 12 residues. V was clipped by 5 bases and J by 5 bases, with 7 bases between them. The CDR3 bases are TGTGCCAGCAGCTACGGCGAAAACATTCAGTACTTC. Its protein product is CASSYGENIQYF.

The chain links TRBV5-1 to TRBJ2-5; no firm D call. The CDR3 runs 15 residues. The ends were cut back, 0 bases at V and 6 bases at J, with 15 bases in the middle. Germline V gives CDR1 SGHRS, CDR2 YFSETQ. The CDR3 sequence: CASSLVPQVEQTQYF. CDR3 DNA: TGCGCCAGCAGCTTGGTACCACAAGTGGAACAGACCCAGTACTTC.

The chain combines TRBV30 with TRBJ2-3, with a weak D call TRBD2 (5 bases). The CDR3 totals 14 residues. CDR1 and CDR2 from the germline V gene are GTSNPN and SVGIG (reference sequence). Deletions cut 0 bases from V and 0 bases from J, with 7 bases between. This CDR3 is CAWSVRTSTDTQYF. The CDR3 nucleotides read TGTGCCTGGAGTGTACGGACTAGCACAGATACGCAGTATTTT.

The CDR3 protein is CASSQDPRQPQHF. The CDR3 nucleotides read TGCGCCAGCAGCCAAGATCCGCGGCAGCCCCAGCATTTT. The V gene is TRBV4-3, the J gene TRBJ1-5; D gene unclear. Deletions cut 0 bases from V and 7 bases from J, with 7 bases between. Germline V lookup: CDR1 LGHNA, CDR2 YSLEER. This CDR3 region has 13 residues.

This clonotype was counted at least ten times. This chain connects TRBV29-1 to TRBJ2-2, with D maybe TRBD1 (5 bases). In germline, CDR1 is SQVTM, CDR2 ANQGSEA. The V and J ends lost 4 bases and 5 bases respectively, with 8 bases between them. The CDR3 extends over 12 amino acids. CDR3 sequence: CSVGRATGELFF. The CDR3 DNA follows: TGCAGCGTTGGCAGGGCTACCGGGGAGCTGTTTTTT.

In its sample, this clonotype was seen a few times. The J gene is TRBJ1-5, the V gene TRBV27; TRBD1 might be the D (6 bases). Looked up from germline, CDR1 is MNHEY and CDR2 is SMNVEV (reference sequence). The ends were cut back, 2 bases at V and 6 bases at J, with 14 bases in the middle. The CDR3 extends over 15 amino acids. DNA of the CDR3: TGTGCCAGCAGTTTAATACAGGGATTGGGTCAGCCCCAGCATTTT. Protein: CASSLIQGLGQPQHF.

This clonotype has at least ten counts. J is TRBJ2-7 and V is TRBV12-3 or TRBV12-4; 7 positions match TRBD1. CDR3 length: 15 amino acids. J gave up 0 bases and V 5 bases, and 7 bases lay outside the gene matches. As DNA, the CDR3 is TGTGCCAGCAGTCTCTGGGACAGCAGCTCCTACGAGCAGTACTTC. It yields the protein CASSLWDSSSYEQYF.

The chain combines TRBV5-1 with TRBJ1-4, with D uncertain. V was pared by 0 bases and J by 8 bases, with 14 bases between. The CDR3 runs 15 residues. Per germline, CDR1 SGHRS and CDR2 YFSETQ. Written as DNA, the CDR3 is TGCGCCAGCAGCTTGGAAGGTCGGAGTCAGGAAAAACTGTTTTTT. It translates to CASSLEGRSQEKLFF.

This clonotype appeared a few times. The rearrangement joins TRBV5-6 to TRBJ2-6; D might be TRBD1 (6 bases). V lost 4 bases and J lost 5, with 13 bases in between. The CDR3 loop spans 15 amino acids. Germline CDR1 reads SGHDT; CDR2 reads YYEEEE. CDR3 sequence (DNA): TGTGCCAGCAGCCCGGACAGCGCCCGGGCCAACGTCCTGACTTTC. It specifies CASSPDSARANVLTF.

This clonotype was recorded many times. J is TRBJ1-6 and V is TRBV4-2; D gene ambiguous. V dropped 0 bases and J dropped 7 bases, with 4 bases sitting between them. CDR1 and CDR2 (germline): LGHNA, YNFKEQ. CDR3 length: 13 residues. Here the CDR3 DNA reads TGTGCCAGCAGCCAAGATGTCAATTCACCCCTCCACTTT. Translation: CASSQDVNSPLHF.

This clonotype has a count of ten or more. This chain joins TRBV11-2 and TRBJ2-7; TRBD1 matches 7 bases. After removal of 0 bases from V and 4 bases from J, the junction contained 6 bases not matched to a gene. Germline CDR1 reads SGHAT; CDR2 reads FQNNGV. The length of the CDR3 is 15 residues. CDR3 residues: CASSLEQGRRYEQYF. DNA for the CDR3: TGTGCCAGCAGCTTAGAACAGGGGCGCAGGTACGAGCAGTACTTC.

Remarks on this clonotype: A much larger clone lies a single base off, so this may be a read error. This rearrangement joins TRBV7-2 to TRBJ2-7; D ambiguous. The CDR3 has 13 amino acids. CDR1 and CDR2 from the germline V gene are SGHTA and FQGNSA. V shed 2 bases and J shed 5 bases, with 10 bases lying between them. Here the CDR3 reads CASSLSCGDEQYF. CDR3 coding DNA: TGTGCCAGCAGCTTATCGTGTGGGGACGAGCAGTACTTC.

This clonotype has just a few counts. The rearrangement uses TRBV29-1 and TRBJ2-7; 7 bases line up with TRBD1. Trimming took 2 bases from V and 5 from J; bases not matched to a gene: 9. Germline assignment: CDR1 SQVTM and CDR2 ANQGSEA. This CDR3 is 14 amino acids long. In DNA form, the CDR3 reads TGCAGCGTTGAATACCCCGTAACAGGGGACGAGCAGTACTTC. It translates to CSVEYPVTGDEQYF.

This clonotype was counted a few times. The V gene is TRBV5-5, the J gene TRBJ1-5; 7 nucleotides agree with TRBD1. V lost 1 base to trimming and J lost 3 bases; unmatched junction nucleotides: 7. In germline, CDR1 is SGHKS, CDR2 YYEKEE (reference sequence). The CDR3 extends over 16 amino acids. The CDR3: CASSLFGQGDNQPQHF. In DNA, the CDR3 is TGTGCCAGCAGCTTGTTCGGGCAGGGGGACAATCAGCCCCAGCATTTT.

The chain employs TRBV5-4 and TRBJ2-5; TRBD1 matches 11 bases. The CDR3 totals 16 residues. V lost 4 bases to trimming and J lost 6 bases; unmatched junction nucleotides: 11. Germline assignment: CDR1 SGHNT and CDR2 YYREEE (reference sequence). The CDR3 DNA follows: TGTGCCAGCAGCCCCTGGACAGGGGGCAGGGAGAAGACCCAGTACTTC. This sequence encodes CASSPWTGGREKTQYF.

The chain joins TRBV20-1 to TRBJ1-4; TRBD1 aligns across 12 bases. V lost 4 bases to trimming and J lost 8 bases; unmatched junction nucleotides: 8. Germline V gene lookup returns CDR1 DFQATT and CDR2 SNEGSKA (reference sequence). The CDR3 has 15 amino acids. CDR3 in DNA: TGCAGTGCTAAGGGGACAGGGGGCGGTCGGGAAAAACTGTTTTTT. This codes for CSAKGTGGGREKLFF.

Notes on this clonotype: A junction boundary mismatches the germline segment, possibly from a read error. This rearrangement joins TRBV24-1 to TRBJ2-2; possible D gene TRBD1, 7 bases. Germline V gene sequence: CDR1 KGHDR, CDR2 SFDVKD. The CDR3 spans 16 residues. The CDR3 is CATSDFNQGGAGGLFF. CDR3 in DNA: TGTGCCACCAGTGATTTCAACCAGGGGGGCGCCGGGGGGCTGTTTTTT.

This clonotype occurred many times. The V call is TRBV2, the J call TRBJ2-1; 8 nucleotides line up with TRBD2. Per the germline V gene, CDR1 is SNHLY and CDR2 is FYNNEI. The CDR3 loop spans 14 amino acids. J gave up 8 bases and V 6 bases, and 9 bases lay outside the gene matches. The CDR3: CASSPIGGGYEQFF. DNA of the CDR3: TGTGCCAGCAGCCCCATCGGGGGGGGGTATGAGCAGTTCTTC. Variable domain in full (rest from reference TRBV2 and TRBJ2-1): EPEVTQTPSHQVTQMGQEVILRCVPISNHLYFYWYRQILGQKVEFLVSFYNNEISEKSEIFDDQFSVERPDGSNFTLKIRSTKLEDSAMYFCASSPIGGGYEQFFGPGTRLTVL.

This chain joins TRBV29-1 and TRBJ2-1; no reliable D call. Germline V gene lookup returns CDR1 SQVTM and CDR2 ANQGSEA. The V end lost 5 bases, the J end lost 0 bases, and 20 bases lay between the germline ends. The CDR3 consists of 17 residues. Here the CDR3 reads CSVTILRQFSSYNEQFF. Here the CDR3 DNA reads TGCAGCGTTACGATATTAAGGCAGTTCAGCTCCTACAATGAGCAGTTCTTC.

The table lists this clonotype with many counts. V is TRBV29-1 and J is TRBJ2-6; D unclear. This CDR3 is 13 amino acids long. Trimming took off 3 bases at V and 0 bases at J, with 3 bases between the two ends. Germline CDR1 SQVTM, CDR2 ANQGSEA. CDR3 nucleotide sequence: TGCAGCGTTGACCTCTCTGGGGCCAACGTCCTGACTTTC. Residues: CSVDLSGANVLTF.

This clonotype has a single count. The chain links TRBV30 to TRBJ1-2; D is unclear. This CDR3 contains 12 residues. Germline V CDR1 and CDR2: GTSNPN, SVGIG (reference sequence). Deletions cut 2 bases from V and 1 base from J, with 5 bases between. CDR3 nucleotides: TGTGCCTGGAGTTTAGATAACTATGGCTACACCTTC. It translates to CAWSLDNYGYTF.

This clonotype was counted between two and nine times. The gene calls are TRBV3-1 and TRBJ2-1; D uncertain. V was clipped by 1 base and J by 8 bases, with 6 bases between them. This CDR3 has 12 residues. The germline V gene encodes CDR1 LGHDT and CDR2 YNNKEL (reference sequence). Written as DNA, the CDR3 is TGTGCCAGCAGCCAAGTTCCCGATGAGCAGTTCTTC. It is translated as CASSQVPDEQFF.

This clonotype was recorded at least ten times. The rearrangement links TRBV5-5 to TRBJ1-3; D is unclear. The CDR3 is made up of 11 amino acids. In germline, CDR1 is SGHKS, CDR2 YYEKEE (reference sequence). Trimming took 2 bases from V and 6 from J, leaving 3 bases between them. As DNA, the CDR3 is TGTGCCAGCAGCTTCCAAAACACCATATATTTT. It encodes CASSFQNTIYF.

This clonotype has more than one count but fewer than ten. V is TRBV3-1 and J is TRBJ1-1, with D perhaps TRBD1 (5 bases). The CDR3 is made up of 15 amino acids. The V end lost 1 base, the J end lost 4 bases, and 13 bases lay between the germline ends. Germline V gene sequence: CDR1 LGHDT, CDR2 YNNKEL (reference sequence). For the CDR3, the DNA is TGTGCCAGCAGCCAAGTCCCAGGGACGGGCACTGAAGCTTTCTTT. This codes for CASSQVPGTGTEAFF.

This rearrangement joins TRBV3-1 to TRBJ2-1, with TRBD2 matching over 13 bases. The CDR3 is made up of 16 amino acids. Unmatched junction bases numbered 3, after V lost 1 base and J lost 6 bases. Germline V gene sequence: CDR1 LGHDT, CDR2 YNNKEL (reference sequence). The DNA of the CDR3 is TGTGCCAGCAGCCAAGGGGGACTAGCGGGACCCAATGAGCAGTTCTTC. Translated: CASSQGGLAGPNEQFF.

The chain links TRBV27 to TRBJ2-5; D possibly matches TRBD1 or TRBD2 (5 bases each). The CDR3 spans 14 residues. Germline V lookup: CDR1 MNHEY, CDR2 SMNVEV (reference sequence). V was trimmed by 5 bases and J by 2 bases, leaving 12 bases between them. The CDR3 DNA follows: TGTGCCAGCAGTGTCCGGGACGGACAAGAGACCCAGTACTTC. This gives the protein CASSVRDGQETQYF.

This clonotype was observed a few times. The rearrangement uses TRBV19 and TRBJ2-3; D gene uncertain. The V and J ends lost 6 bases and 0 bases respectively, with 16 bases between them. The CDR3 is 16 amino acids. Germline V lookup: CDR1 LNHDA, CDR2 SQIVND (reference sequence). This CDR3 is CASSPIRGASTDTQYF. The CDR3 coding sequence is TGTGCCAGTAGCCCAATCCGCGGAGCTAGCACAGATACGCAGTATTTT.